These T cell receptor beta chains were read from a single sample in a study of blood T cell repertoires in COVID-19. Profiling relied on immunoSEQ multiplex PCR, and the TCRdb table lists in-frame clones only, not all of them. The table has 300,000 to 450,000 clones, around nine tenths seen once. Sequencing used peripheral blood. These receptors all stem from a human donor in a cohort sampled during active COVID-19. CDR3s include the opening cysteine and the closing phenylalanine or tryptophan. A D gene is named only where the DNA matches it firmly. The size field is filled for only some rows; it gives once, few, many or a size class.

d_call	clone_size	v_call	j_call	cdr3_length	cdr3_nt	cdr3_aa
TRBD1	NA	TRBV7-8	TRBJ1-4	17	TGTGCCAGCAGCCCTCCATGGGGACAGGGAGTTAATGAAAAACTGTTTTTT	CASSPPWGQGVNEKLFF
NA	once	TRBV28	TRBJ2-5	16	TGTGCCAGCAGTTTATGGATTACGGGGGAAAAAGAGACCCAGTACTTC	CASSLWITGEKETQYF
NA	NA	TRBV6-6	TRBJ2-7	12	TGTGCCAGCAGCTATCCCCGGGACGAGCAGTACTTC	CASSYPRDEQYF
TRBD2	once	TRBV4-1	TRBJ2-5	15	TGCGCCAGCAGCCAAGTAGCGGGGGACATGTGGGCCCAGTACTTC	CASSQVAGDMWAQYF
NA	NA	TRBV3-1/TRBV3-2	TRBJ1-2	16	TGTGCCAGCAGCCAGGGCAGGGCCCACTCTAACTATGGCTACACCTTC	CASSQGRAHSNYGYTF
TRBD2	NA	TRBV19	TRBJ2-1	15	TGTGCCAGTAGTATGACGGGGGGGGCCTCCAATGAGCAGTTCTTC	CASSMTGGASNEQFF
TRBD2	NA	TRBV9	TRBJ2-3	16	TGTGCCAGCAGCGTAGCGGCGGGAGGATCCACAGATACGCAGTATTTT	CASSVAAGGSTDTQYF
NA	NA	TRBV5-1	TRBJ2-3	15	TGCGCCAGCAGCTTGCAGGGCAGGGATCCAGATACGCAGTATTTT	CASSLQGRDPDTQYF
NA	NA	TRBV7-8	TRBJ1-2	13	TGTGCCAGCAGCCCCGGTATTCGGGGAGGCTACACCTTC	CASSPGIRGGYTF
TRBD1	NA	TRBV19	TRBJ2-5	15	TGTGCCAGTAGTTTTGGACAGGGGATGGAAGAGACCCAGTACTTC	CASSFGQGMEETQYF
TRBD1	NA	TRBV19	TRBJ1-5	14	TGTGCCAGTACTCGGACAGGGTCTAATCAGCCCCAGCATTTT	CASTRTGSNQPQHF
NA	once	TRBV19	TRBJ2-7	16	TGTGCCAGTAGTATTGGTGGGGGCCGCTTTTCCTACGAGCAGTACTTC	CASSIGGGRFSYEQYF
NA	NA	TRBV5-6	TRBJ2-5	11	TGTGCCAGCAGCCGGAGGGAGACCCAGTACTTC	CASSRRETQYF
TRBD2	NA	TRBV30	TRBJ2-1	16	TGTGCCTGGAGTCCCTTTAGCGGGAGCTCCTACAATGAGCAGTTCTTC	CAWSPFSGSSYNEQFF
NA	once	TRBV4-1	TRBJ2-1	19	TGCGCCAGCAGCCCGAGGAGGCTATATGGACCCCTCATCTACAATGAGCAGTTCTTC	CASSPRRLYGPLIYNEQFF
TRBD2	once	TRBV7-2	TRBJ2-1	16	TGTGCCAGCAGCTTAGTTGGCGGGAGGAACGACAATGAGCAGTTCTTC	CASSLVGGRNDNEQFF
NA	few	TRBV5-1	TRBJ2-5	14	TGCGCCAGCAGCTCCCTGACAGATCAAGAGACCCAGTACTTC	CASSSLTDQETQYF
NA	few	TRBV7-2	TRBJ1-1	15	TGTGCCAGCAGCTTAGATTGGGGGCGCGGAACTGAAGCTTTCTTT	CASSLDWGRGTEAFF
NA	NA	TRBV6-1	TRBJ1-2	15	TGTGCCAGCAGTGAAGCTGGGGGCAAAGAAGAGGGCTACACCTTC	CASSEAGGKEEGYTF
NA	NA	TRBV7-2	TRBJ1-5	14	TGTGCCAGCAGCTTTGACAGCAGCAATCAGCCCCAGCATTTT	CASSFDSSNQPQHF
NA	NA	TRBV3-1/TRBV3-2	TRBJ2-2	17	TGTGCCAGCAGCCAAGATGGTTGGGGGCGCGACACCGGGGAGCTGTTTTTT	CASSQDGWGRDTGELFF
NA	NA	TRBV21-1	TRBJ2-4	17	TGTGCCAGCAGCAAAGCTCCCGGGACTAGCGAGGTCAACATTCAGTACTTC	CASSKAPGTSEVNIQYF
TRBD1	NA	TRBV5-5	TRBJ2-7	15	TGTGCCAGCAGCTTCTCAGACAGGGTAGATTACGAGCAGTACTTC	CASSFSDRVDYEQYF
TRBD1	NA	TRBV2	TRBJ1-2	14	TGTGCCAGCATCCGAGACAGGGGGCTCTGGGGCTACACCTTC	CASIRDRGLWGYTF
NA	NA	TRBV19	TRBJ1-4	16	TGTGCCAGTAGCTCCCGGGGGACTCAACTAGGCGTAGGACTGTTTTTT	CASSSRGTQLGVGLFF
NA	NA	TRBV2	TRBJ1-6	15	TGTGCCAGCAGTGAAGATGAAGGGACAAATTCACCCCTCCACTTT	CASSEDEGTNSPLHF
TRBD2	NA	TRBV3-1/TRBV3-2	TRBJ2-1	15	TGTGCCAGCAGTCCGCTAGCGGGAGACCGCAGTGAGCAGTTCTTC	CASSPLAGDRSEQFF
TRBD1	once	TRBV29-1	TRBJ2-7	12	TGCAGCGGCGGACAGGAAGGAGGAGAGCAGTACTTC	CSGGQEGGEQYF
TRBD1	NA	TRBV10-3	TRBJ2-7	15	TGTGCCATCAGTGAGGGACAGGGGGTCCGCCTCGAGCAGTACTTC	CAISEGQGVRLEQYF
TRBD1	medium-sized	TRBV19	TRBJ1-5	14	TGTGCCAGTAGTTCACAGGGGGAGGTTCAGCCCCAGCATTTT	CASSSQGEVQPQHF
NA	NA	TRBV7-9	TRBJ2-5	13	TGTGCCAGCAGCCCGCGGGGCCCGGAGACCCAGTACTTC	CASSPRGPETQYF
TRBD1	NA	TRBV6-5	TRBJ1-5	14	TGTGCCAGCAGAGCGACAGGGATGGGACAGCCCCAGCATTTT	CASRATGMGQPQHF
TRBD2	NA	TRBV13	TRBJ2-3	19	TGTGCCAGCAGCTTAAACCCGACTAGCGGTTGGTCTAGCACAGATACGCAGTATTTT	CASSLNPTSGWSSTDTQYF
NA	NA	TRBV7-2	TRBJ2-3	16	TGTGCCAGCAGCCTCCGAGACACCTCTGGCACAGATACGCAGTATTTT	CASSLRDTSGTDTQYF
TRBD1	NA	TRBV2	TRBJ2-7	13	TGTGCCAGCCTCCGGGACAGGGCCCACGAGCAGTACTTC	CASLRDRAHEQYF